This TCR beta chain appears in the sequencing data of a study of CD8+CD57+ T cells in acquired aplastic anemia. Profiles of TCR beta VDJ and CDR3 were generated from a genomic DNA template. TCRdb reprocessed the reads via MiXCR and lists one record per CDR3 protein. The data show 200,000 or so distinct CDR3 sequences, with around 66% seen just once and 46% held by the top ten. Study outcomes and limitations: In common between the patients and the controls were some 29 CD8+ CDR3 sequences.

The CDR3 contains 12 residues. Trimming took off 3 bases at V and 1 base at J, with 7 bases between the two ends. Germline CDR1 reads SQVTM; CDR2 reads ANQGSEA. This clonotype showed up many times. The antigen is not known. The chain uses TRBV29-1 and TRBJ2-7; D uncertain. The source is a human donor with severe aplastic anemia or a healthy control (not recorded which). The sequencing input was sorted CD4+, CD8+, or CD8+CD57+ T cells (not recorded which) from PBMCs. The CDR3 protein is CSVEVGSYEQYF. In DNA form, the CDR3 reads TGCAGCGTTGAGGTCGGGTCCTACGAGCAGTACTTC.